This T cell receptor beta chain emerged from a study of identifying expanded T cells in peripheral blood. The CDR3 contains 14 residues. The germline V gene encodes CDR1 SGHNT and CDR2 YENEEA. The V and J ends lost 5 bases and 9 bases respectively, with 16 bases between them. This clone was detected only a few times. The method was immunoSEQ multiplex PCR; TCRdb's version includes in-frame clones alone and lacks a portion of them. The sample shows tens of thousands of clones, 82% of them seen only once. Specimen: blood. The chain employs TRBV11-3 and TRBJ1-4; D not certain. The TCR comes from a person aged 18-70 years in good health. The CDR3 nucleotides read TGTGCCAGCAGCCGTGACGGAGCCCAGAAAAAACTGTTTTTT. Translating it yields CASSRDGAQKKLFF.